The rows below give T cell receptor beta chains drawn from one sample of a study of lymphopenia after photon versus proton radiotherapy. Assay: immunoSEQ multiplex PCR; the TCRdb copy retains only in-frame clones and omits some. The sample has about 160,000 clones, 80% to 90% seen once. The sequenced sample was peripheral blood, obtained from a patient treated with photon-based radiotherapy. Receptors were obtained from a man aged 45-65 years with gastric cancer. The CDR3 runs from the conserved cysteine through the conserved F or W. The order of the fields is D gene, V gene, clone size, J gene, CDR3 DNA, CDR3 protein. A D gene is named only where the DNA matches it firmly. Size is omitted from some rows. Given values are once, few, many or a class for expanded clones.

>TRBD1|TRBV9|-|TRBJ1-2
TGTGCCAGCAGCGAGACAGGGGGCTATGGCTACACCTTC
CASSETGGYGYTF
>TRBD1|TRBV5-1|-|TRBJ1-2
TGCGCCAGCAGCTCGACAGGGGACCGACAAGGCTACACCTTC
CASSSTGDRQGYTF
>TRBD1|TRBV7-6|-|TRBJ2-3
TGTGCCAGCAGCCTGGGACAGGGTGGAGATACGCAGTATTTT
CASSLGQGGDTQYF
>-|TRBV18|once|TRBJ2-7
TGTGCCAGCTCACCCTCCGGCCGGAACCTTGGGGTGCAGTACTTC
CASSPSGRNLGVQYF
>-|TRBV2|once|TRBJ1-3
TGTGCCAGCATTAGCCAGGGGAACACCATATATTTT
CASISQGNTIYF
>-|TRBV27|-|TRBJ1-1
TGTGCCAGCAGGGGGCTTGGAAACACTGAAGCTTTCTTT
CASRGLGNTEAFF
>-|TRBV4-3|-|TRBJ1-4
TGCGCCAGCAGCCCCCACCGGGATCTTAATGAAAAACTGTTTTTT
CASSPHRDLNEKLFF
>-|TRBV6-1|-|TRBJ2-2
TGTGCCAGCAGTGATTGGCACGGGACCGGGGAGCTGTTTTTT
CASSDWHGTGELFF
>-|TRBV5-1|-|TRBJ2-3
TGCGCCAGCAGACCCTTTGGCGGAGGAAGCACAGATACGCAGTATTTT
CASRPFGGGSTDTQYF
>-|TRBV19|-|TRBJ1-4
TGTGCCAGTAGTATAGGCGGGACGGAAAATGAAAAACTGTTTTTT
CASSIGGTENEKLFF
>-|TRBV19|-|TRBJ2-7
TGTGCCAGTAGTATCGTCGACGGGAGCTCCTACGAGCAGTACTTC
CASSIVDGSSYEQYF
>TRBD1|TRBV2|-|TRBJ1-2
TGTGCCAGCAGTCTAGGACAGGGGAGAAACTATGGCTACACCTTC
CASSLGQGRNYGYTF
>-|TRBV10-1|-|TRBJ2-2
TGCGCCAGCAACCCGACTACGGAGACCGGGGAGCTGTTTTTT
CASNPTTETGELFF
>-|TRBV5-1|-|TRBJ2-7
TGCGCCAGCAGCTTGGTTGTAGGGGAAAGCGAGCAGTACTTC
CASSLVVGESEQYF
>-|TRBV28|-|TRBJ2-3
TGTGCCAGCAGTTTTGCGGGATCCAACACAGATACGCAGTATTTT
CASSFAGSNTDTQYF
>TRBD1|TRBV19|-|TRBJ2-3
TGTGCCAGTAGCCGGGACAGGGGCGCAGATACGCAGTATTTT
CASSRDRGADTQYF